The T cell receptor beta chain described here comes from a study of blood T cell repertoires in COVID-19. Turning to the study itself: There were acute and convalescent COVID-19 samples, and they came from the United States, Italy and Spain.

This clone was counted between two and nine times. Libraries were prepared by immunoSEQ multiplex PCR; TCRdb keeps only in-frame clonotypes and omits some of them. Of approximately 80,000 clones listed, roughly 88% are singletons. This clonotype originated in a woman aged 80 or older with acute or convalescent COVID-19. Specimen: peripheral blood.

Here the CDR3 DNA reads TGTGCCAGCAGCCGGCGGACTAGGGATAATGAGCAGTTCTTC. This sequence encodes CASSRRTRDNEQFF. The chain links TRBV7-3 to TRBJ2-1; 7 nucleotides agree with TRBD2. The germline V gene has CDR1 SGHTA and CDR2 FQGTGA. This CDR3 has 14 residues. V gave up 5 bases and J gave up 7 bases; unmatched junction bases: 8.